What follows are 30 T cell receptor beta chains derived from one specimen sequenced in a study of blood T cell repertoires in COVID-19. TCRdb's copy holds only in-frame clones and misses some; the assay was immunoSEQ multiplex PCR. The sample holds 150,000 or so clones, roughly four fifths seen once. The sample consisted of peripheral blood. These TCRs come from a woman aged 80 or over with acute or convalescent COVID-19.

This chain uses TRBV6-2 or TRBV6-3 with TRBJ1-1; possibly TRBD1 for D (5 bases). This CDR3 contains 15 residues. V was trimmed by 6 bases and J by 2 bases, leaving 16 bases between them. The V gene's germline CDR1 is MNHEY and CDR2 SVGEGT. CDR3 sequence reads: CASSPLTGGNTEAFF. The CDR3 region has the DNA TGTGCCAGCAGCCCTTTAACGGGGGGTAACACTGAAGCTTTCTTT.

The chain has TRBV7-9 and TRBJ1-2, with TRBD1 matching over 10 bases. This CDR3 is built from 15 residues. J gave up 6 bases and V 5 bases, and 9 bases lay outside the gene matches. The germline V gene has CDR1 SEHNR and CDR2 FQNEAQ (reference sequence). Here the CDR3 reads CASSPRGTGVHGYTF. Written as DNA, the CDR3 is TGTGCCAGCAGCCCGAGAGGGACAGGGGTACATGGCTACACCTTC.

The rearrangement uses TRBV7-2 and TRBJ2-1; 7 positions match TRBD2. This CDR3 is 15 amino acids long. With 5 bases clipped from V and 5 bases from J, the junction kept 9 bases outside the gene matches. Germline-derived CDR1 and CDR2 are SGHTA and FQGNSA. The CDR3 DNA is TGTGCCAGCAGCCCCTGGCAGCGGGAAAACAATGAGCAGTTCTTC. Translating it yields CASSPWQRENNEQFF.

The rearrangement uses TRBV2 and TRBJ1-1; D perhaps matches TRBD1 (6 bases). Trimming removed 3 bases at V and 8 bases at J, with 16 bases between. The CDR3 contains 14 residues. Germline loops: CDR1 SNHLY, CDR2 FYNNEI. The CDR3 DNA sequence: TGTGCCAGCAGTGAGGGGGCTACCCTAGGGGAAGCTTTCTTT. This gives the protein CASSEGATLGEAFF.

The gene calls are TRBV5-1 and TRBJ1-4, with TRBD1 matching over 7 bases. Germline CDR1 SGHRS, CDR2 YFSETQ. CDR3 length: 14 amino acids. V shed 1 base and J 10 bases; nucleotides not matched to a gene: 7. CDR3: CASSLRGREGKLFF. CDR3 coding DNA: TGCGCCAGCAGCTTGAGGGGGCGAGAGGGAAAACTGTTTTTT. The complete variable domain, with remaining parts taken from reference TRBV5-1 and TRBJ1-4, reads KAGVTQTPRYLIKTRGQQVTLSCSPISGHRSVSWYQQTPGQGLQFLFEYFSETQRNKGNFPGRFSGRQFSNSRSEMNVSTLELGDSALYLCASSLRGREGKLFFGSGTQLSVL.

This chain uses TRBV5-5 with TRBJ2-3, with 7 bases that match TRBD1. CDR3 length: 15 residues. With 4 bases clipped from V and 0 bases from J, the junction kept 5 bases outside the gene matches. The germline CDR1 and CDR2 sequences are SGHKS and YYEKEE (reference sequence). CDR3 bases: TGTGCCAGCAGCCGAGACAGGGTCAGCACAGATACGCAGTATTTT. Amino acid sequence: CASSRDRVSTDTQYF.

This clone showed up just once. The chain uses TRBV6-6 and TRBJ2-5, with 7 nucleotides matching TRBD1. V was pared by 7 bases and J by 4 bases, with 3 bases of the junction left unmatched. The CDR3 runs to 12 residues. CDR1 and CDR2 (germline): MNHNY, SVGAGI (reference sequence). The CDR3, as DNA: TGTGCCAGCAATGGACAGGTAGAGACCCAGTACTTC. Its translation is CASNGQVETQYF.

The chain is built from TRBV18 and TRBJ1-2, with 9 bases fitting TRBD1. The germline gives CDR1 KGHSH, CDR2 LQKENI. There are 16 residues in the CDR3. Trimming at V came to 4 bases and at J to 4 bases, leaving 10 bases not matched to a gene. In DNA form, the CDR3 reads TGTGCCAGCTCACTCAGCCCGGACAGGGGTGGCTATGGCTACACCTTC. It is translated as CASSLSPDRGGYGYTF.

This rearrangement joins TRBV27 to TRBJ2-3; the match to TRBD1 covers 9 bases. Germline CDR1 MNHEY, CDR2 SMNVEV (reference sequence). J gave up 2 bases and V 6 bases, and 6 bases lay outside the gene matches. The CDR3 consists of 15 residues. CDR3 nucleotide sequence: TGTGCCAGCAGCGGACAGGGGCGGCCCACAGATACGCAGTATTTT. It is translated as CASSGQGRPTDTQYF.

The rearrangement uses TRBV3-1 (or the pseudogene TRBV3-2) and TRBJ2-3, with 11 bases aligning to TRBD2. This CDR3 region has 16 residues. V lost 4 bases to trimming and J lost 6 bases; unmatched junction nucleotides: 9. The germline V gene has CDR1 LGHDT and CDR2 YNNKEL (reference sequence). As DNA, the CDR3 is TGTGCCAGCAGCCCGTCTCATAGCGGGGGGGCGGATACGCAGTATTTT. This translates into CASSPSHSGGADTQYF.

This clone showed up just a few times. This sample also contains other DNA sequences that code for the same CDR3. The chain joins TRBV4-3 to TRBJ1-1; D is unresolved. Germline V lookup: CDR1 LGHNA, CDR2 YSLEER. This CDR3 is 13 amino acids long. Trimming shortened V by 0 bases and J by 5 bases, and 7 bases separated the two germline ends. The CDR3, as DNA: TGCGCCAGCAGCCAAGATGGAGGAACTGAAGCTTTCTTT. Its translation is CASSQDGGTEAFF.

This sequence joins TRBV7-3 and TRBJ1-6; tentatively, D is TRBD1 (6 bases). V lost 1 base, J lost 6 bases, and 10 bases lay in between. In germline, CDR1 is SGHTA, CDR2 FQGTGA. The CDR3 contains 15 residues. The CDR3 bases are TGTGCCAGCAGCTTAATGGGACACCCTAATTCACCCCTCCACTTT. Its protein is CASSLMGHPNSPLHF.

The chain employs TRBV24-1 and TRBJ2-5, with 8 bases identical to TRBD1. The CDR3 runs to 16 residues. Germline values: CDR1 KGHDR, CDR2 SFDVKD. V was clipped by 4 bases and J by 4 bases; unmatched bases: 10. In nucleotides, the CDR3 is TGTGCCACCAGTGAGGATGGACAGGGTGGACGAGAGACCCAGTACTTC. Translation: CATSEDGQGGRETQYF.

V usage is TRBV28 and J usage is TRBJ1-2; 8 bases map to TRBD1. There are 14 residues in the CDR3. Germline trimming cut 3 bases from V and 7 bases from J; bases unmatched to any gene: 7. The germline V gene encodes CDR1 MDHEN and CDR2 SYDVKM. The DNA of the CDR3 is TGTGCCAGCAGTTTGGGGCAGGGGGCAGGTGGCTACACCTTC. Translation gives CASSLGQGAGGYTF.

The rearrangement links TRBV7-8 to TRBJ1-1; D is unclear. V gave up 1 base and J gave up 2 bases, with 8 bases separating them. This CDR3 has 14 residues. Germline loops: CDR1 SGHVS, CDR2 FQNEAQ. The CDR3 DNA is TGTGCCAGCAGCTTAGATGCAGGTAACACTGAAGCTTTCTTT. This codes for CASSLDAGNTEAFF.

The chain links TRBV4-3 to TRBJ2-7; D unclear. Germline V gene sequence: CDR1 LGHNA, CDR2 YSLEER. V lost 0 bases and J 3 bases, leaving 12 bases between the germline ends. CDR3 size: 15 residues. Here the CDR3 DNA reads TGCGCCAGCAGCCAAGAGAATTCAGTCCTCTACGAGCAGTACTTC. This translates into CASSQENSVLYEQYF.

The chain uses TRBV7-9 and TRBJ1-3; D gene uncertain. The CDR3 sequence is 14 residues long. V lost 1 base to trimming and J lost 2 bases, with 6 bases between them. Looked up from germline, CDR1 is SEHNR and CDR2 is FQNEAQ (reference sequence). The CDR3 spells CASSLGFTGNTIYF. The CDR3 nucleotides are TGTGCCAGCAGCTTAGGTTTTACTGGAAACACCATATATTTT.

CDR3 bases: TGTGCCAGCAGCACCCAGACAGGGTCCCACAATGAGCAGTTCTTC. This encodes CASSTQTGSHNEQFF. The V gene is TRBV9, the J gene TRBJ2-1; TRBD1 agrees at 7 bases. This CDR3 has 15 residues. CDR1 and CDR2 (germline): SGDLS, YYNGEE. The trim removed 4 bases at V and 5 bases at J, leaving 9 bases unmatched.

This chain joins TRBV7-3 and TRBJ1-3; possible D gene TRBD1, 6 bases. The V gene's germline CDR1 is SGHTA and CDR2 FQGTGA. The V and J ends lost 4 bases and 2 bases respectively, with 12 bases between them. CDR3 length: 15 amino acids. This CDR3 reads CASSSQGTPGNTIYF. DNA of the CDR3: TGTGCCAGCAGCTCCCAAGGGACACCTGGAAACACCATATATTTT.

This chain links TRBV12-3 or TRBV12-4 with TRBJ2-5, with TRBD2 matching over 8 bases. This CDR3 is built from 11 residues. Unmatched junction bases numbered 0, after V lost 3 bases and J lost 9 bases. The CDR3 reads CASSLRGAQYF. The CDR3 bases are TGTGCCAGCAGTTTGCGGGGGGCCCAGTACTTC.

This rearrangement joins TRBV11-2 to TRBJ2-1, with TRBD2 matching 15 bases. The CDR3 totals 16 residues. Germline V gene sequence: CDR1 SGHAT, CDR2 FQNNGV. Germline trimming cut 5 bases from V and 9 bases from J; bases unmatched to any gene: 8. CDR3 sequence reads: CASSQGTSGGFTEQFF. CDR3 sequence (DNA): TGTGCCAGCAGCCAAGGGACTAGCGGGGGGTTCACTGAGCAGTTCTTC.

The rearrangement joins TRBV5-1 to TRBJ1-1; D is perhaps TRBD1 (5 bases). CDR3 size: 15 residues. The germline V gene has CDR1 SGHRS and CDR2 YFSETQ. V was pared by 0 bases and J by 0 bases, with 9 bases between. This chain's CDR3 is CASSLDRPMNTEAFF. In DNA, the CDR3 is TGCGCCAGCAGCTTGGACAGGCCGATGAACACTGAAGCTTTCTTT. The variable domain in full, completed from reference TRBV5-1 and TRBJ1-1, reads KAGVTQTPRYLIKTRGQQVTLSCSPISGHRSVSWYQQTPGQGLQFLFEYFSETQRNKGNFPGRFSGRQFSNSRSEMNVSTLELGDSALYLCASSLDRPMNTEAFFGQGTRLTVV.

The genes are TRBV30 and TRBJ1-1; TRBD1 is a possible D gene (6 bases). The CDR3 has 13 residues. The germline CDR1 and CDR2 sequences are GTSNPN and SVGIG (reference sequence). Trimming shortened V by 3 bases and J by 5 bases, and 13 bases separated the two germline ends. The CDR3, as DNA: TGTGCCTGGAGCCTGGGCAGGGGAACTGAAGCTTTCTTT. Translation gives CAWSLGRGTEAFF.

This rearrangement joins TRBV30 to TRBJ2-4; maybe TRBD1 (6 bases). Trimming cost V 4 bases and J 3 bases, with 19 bases left between them. The germline gives CDR1 GTSNPN, CDR2 SVGIG (reference sequence). This CDR3 is 16 amino acids long. Here the CDR3 reads CAWNPRTALYKNIQYF. CDR3 DNA sequence: TGTGCCTGGAACCCTAGGACAGCTCTCTACAAAAACATTCAGTACTTC.

The chain recombines TRBV29-1 with TRBJ1-5; maybe TRBD1 (5 bases). The germline V gene has CDR1 SQVTM and CDR2 ANQGSEA. V lost 4 bases and J 7 bases, leaving 17 bases between the germline ends. CDR3 length: 14 residues. The CDR3 DNA sequence: TGCAGCGTTGGTTCCAGGGTATCCGGCCAGCCCCAGCATTTT. This sequence encodes CSVGSRVSGQPQHF.

This chain joins TRBV12-5 and TRBJ2-3; 10 bases line up with TRBD2. V lost 5 bases to trimming and J lost 4 bases; unmatched junction nucleotides: 3. The CDR3 extends over 14 amino acids. Germline V gene sequence: CDR1 LGHNT, CDR2 FRNRAP. For the CDR3, the DNA is TGTGCTAGTGGTCGAGCGGGGGGGGCAGATACGCAGTATTTT. This encodes CASGRAGGADTQYF.

The chain joins TRBV30 to TRBJ2-5; TRBD2 matches at 8 bases. Germline lookup yields CDR1 GTSNPN and CDR2 SVGIG (reference sequence). The CDR3 extends over 15 amino acids. The trim removed 0 bases at V and 5 bases at J, leaving 8 bases unmatched. This CDR3 is CAWSVDGGAGETQYF. CDR3 in DNA: TGTGCCTGGAGTGTAGACGGGGGGGCCGGGGAGACCCAGTACTTC.

In its sample, this clone was seen a few times. The chain uses TRBV2 and TRBJ2-1, with TRBD1 matching 12 bases. CDR3 size: 14 residues. Per germline, CDR1 SNHLY and CDR2 FYNNEI. Losses at the gene ends were 6 bases for V and 7 bases for J; bases not matched to a gene: 4. CDR3 residues: CASRGTGGENEQFF. The CDR3 DNA follows: TGTGCCAGCAGAGGGACAGGGGGCGAGAATGAGCAGTTCTTC.

This chain links TRBV3-1 (or the pseudogene TRBV3-2) with TRBJ1-5; D gene ambiguous. Germline V lookup: CDR1 LGHDT, CDR2 YNNKEL (reference sequence). The V gene lost 5 bases and the J gene lost 0 bases, with 20 bases spanning the gap. This CDR3 contains 18 residues. The CDR3 DNA is TGTGCCAGCAGCGCCCGGGAGGTGACAACTTATAGCAATCAGCCCCAGCATTTT. This translates into CASSAREVTTYSNQPQHF.

This chain uses TRBV15 with TRBJ2-7; no clear D. Looked up from germline, CDR1 is LNHNV and CDR2 is YYDKDF (reference sequence). This CDR3 is 12 amino acids long. V gave up 0 bases and J gave up 12 bases, with 12 bases separating them. CDR3 DNA: TGTGCCACCAGCAGAGACGCCCGTAGCTGGTACTTC. It encodes CATSRDARSWYF.